This T cell receptor beta chain was identified during a study of CD8+ T cells in alopecia areata. Study background: Tofacitinib dosing lasted 6 to 18 months, which was then followed by 6 months off drug.

V dropped 3 bases and J dropped 4; count of bases not matched to a gene: 7. Germline V gene sequence: CDR1 LGHNA, CDR2 YSLEER. The CDR3 covers 18 residues. In this sample, this clone turned up a few times. Extraction and reverse transcription of RNA yielded cDNA as the sequencing template. TCRdb's copy holds only in-frame clones and misses some; the assay was immunoSEQ multiplex PCR. Seen here are approximately 89,000 clones, 35% to 50% observed once, and the top ten hold almost 0.8%. Alopecia areata patients provided lesional scalp punch biopsies and peripheral blood, both collected for the study. This clonotype was obtained from a human donor with alopecia areata. Sequencing was performed on CD4+ T cells sorted from blood. The chain links TRBV4-3 to TRBJ2-2; 14 bases are shared with TRBD2. CDR3 DNA: TGCGCCAGCAGCCAGGGGACTAGCGGGAGTGTCTCCACCGGGGAGCTGTTTTTT. Residues: CASSQGTSGSVSTGELFF.